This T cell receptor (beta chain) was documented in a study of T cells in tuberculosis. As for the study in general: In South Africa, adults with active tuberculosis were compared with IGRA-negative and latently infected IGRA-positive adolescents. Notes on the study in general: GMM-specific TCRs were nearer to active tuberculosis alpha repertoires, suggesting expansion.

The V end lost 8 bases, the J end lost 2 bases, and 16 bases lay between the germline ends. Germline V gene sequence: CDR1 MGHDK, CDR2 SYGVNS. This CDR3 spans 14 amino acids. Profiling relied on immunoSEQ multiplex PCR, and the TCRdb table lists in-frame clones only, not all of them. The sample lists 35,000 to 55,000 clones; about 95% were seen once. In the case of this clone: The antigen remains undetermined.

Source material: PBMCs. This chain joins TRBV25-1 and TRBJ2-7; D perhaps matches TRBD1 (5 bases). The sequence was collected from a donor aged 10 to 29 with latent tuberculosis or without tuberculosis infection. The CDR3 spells CASRPDSPPYEQYF. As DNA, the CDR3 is TGTGCCAGCCGCCCAGACAGCCCACCCTACGAGCAGTACTTC.